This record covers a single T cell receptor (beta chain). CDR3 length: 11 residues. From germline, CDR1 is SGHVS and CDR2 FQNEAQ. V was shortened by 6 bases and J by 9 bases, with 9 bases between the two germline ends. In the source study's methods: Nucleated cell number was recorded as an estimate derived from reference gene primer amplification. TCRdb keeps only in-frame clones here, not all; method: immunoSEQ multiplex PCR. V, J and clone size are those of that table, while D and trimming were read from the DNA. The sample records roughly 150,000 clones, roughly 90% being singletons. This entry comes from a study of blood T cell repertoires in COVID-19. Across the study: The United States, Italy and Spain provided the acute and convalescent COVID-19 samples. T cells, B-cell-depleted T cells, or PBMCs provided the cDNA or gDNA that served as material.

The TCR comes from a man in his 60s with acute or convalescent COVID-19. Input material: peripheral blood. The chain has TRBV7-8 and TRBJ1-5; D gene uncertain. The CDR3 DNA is TGTGCCAGCAGATCGATTAGGCCCCAGCATTTT. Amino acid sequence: CASRSIRPQHF.